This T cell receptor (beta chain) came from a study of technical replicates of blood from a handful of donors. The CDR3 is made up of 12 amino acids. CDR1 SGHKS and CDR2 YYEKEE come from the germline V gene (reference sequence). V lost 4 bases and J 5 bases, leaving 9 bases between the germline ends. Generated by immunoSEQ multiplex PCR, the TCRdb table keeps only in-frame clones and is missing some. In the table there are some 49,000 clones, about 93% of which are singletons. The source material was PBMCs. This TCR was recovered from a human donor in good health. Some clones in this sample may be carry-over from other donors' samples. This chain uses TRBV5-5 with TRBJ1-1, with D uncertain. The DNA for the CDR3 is TGTGCCAGCAGCAAAATAGATACTGAAGCTTTCTTT. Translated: CASSKIDTEAFF.